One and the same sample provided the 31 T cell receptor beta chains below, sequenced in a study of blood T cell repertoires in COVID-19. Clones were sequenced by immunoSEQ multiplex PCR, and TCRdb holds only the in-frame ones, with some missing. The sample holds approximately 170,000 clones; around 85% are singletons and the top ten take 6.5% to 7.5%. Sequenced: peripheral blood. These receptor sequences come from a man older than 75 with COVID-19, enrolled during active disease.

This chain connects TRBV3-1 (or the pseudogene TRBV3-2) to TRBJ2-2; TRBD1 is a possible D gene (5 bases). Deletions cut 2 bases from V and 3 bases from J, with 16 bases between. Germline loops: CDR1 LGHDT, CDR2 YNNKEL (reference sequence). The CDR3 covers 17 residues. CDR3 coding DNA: TGTGCCAGCAGCCAACGTTCCACAGGTTGGGACACCGGGGAGCTGTTTTTT. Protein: CASSQRSTGWDTGELFF.

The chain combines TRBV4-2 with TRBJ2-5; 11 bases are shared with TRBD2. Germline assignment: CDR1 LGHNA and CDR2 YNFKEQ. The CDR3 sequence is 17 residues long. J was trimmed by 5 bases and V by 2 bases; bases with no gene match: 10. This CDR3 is CASSQHSGGATGETQYF. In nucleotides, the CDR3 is TGTGCCAGCAGCCAACATAGCGGGGGGGCGACAGGGGAGACCCAGTACTTC.

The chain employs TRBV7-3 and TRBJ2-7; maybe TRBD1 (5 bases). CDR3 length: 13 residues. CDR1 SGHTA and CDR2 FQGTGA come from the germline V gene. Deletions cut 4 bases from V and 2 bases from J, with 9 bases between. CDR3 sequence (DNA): TGTGCCAGCAGCTCAGACAGTACCTACGAGCAGTACTTC. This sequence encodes CASSSDSTYEQYF.

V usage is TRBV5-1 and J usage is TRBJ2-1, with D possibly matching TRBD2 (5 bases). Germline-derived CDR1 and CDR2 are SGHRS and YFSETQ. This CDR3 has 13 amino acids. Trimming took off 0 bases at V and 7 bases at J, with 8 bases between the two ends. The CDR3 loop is CASSLDRTNEQFF. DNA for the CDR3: TGCGCCAGCAGCTTGGATAGGACTAATGAGCAGTTCTTC.

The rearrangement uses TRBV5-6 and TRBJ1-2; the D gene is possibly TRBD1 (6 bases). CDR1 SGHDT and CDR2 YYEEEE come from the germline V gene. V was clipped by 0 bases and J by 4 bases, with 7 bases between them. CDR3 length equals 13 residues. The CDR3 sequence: CASSLVGGYGYTF. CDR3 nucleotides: TGTGCCAGCAGCTTGGTAGGGGGCTATGGCTACACCTTC.

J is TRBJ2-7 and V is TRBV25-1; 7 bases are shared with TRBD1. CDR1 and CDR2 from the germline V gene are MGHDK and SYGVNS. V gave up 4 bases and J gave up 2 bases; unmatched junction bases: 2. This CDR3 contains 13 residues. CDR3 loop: CASSGGGPYEQYF. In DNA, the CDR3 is TGTGCCAGCAGTGGAGGGGGCCCCTACGAGCAGTACTTC.

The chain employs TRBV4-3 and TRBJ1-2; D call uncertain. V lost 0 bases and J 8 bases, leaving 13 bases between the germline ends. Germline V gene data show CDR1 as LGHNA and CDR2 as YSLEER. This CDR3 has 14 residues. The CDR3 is CASSQESGGHGYTF. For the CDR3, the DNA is TGCGCCAGCAGCCAAGAATCTGGAGGGCACGGCTACACCTTC.

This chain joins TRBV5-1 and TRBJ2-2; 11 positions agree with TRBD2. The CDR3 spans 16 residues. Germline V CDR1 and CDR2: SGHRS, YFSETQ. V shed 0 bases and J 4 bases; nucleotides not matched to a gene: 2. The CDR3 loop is CASSLVAGGPTGELFF. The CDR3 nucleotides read TGCGCCAGCAGCTTGGTAGCGGGGGGGCCCACCGGGGAGCTGTTTTTT. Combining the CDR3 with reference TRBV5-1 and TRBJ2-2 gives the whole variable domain KAGVTQTPRYLIKTRGQQVTLSCSPISGHRSVSWYQQTPGQGLQFLFEYFSETQRNKGNFPGRFSGRQFSNSRSEMNVSTLELGDSALYLCASSLVAGGPTGELFFGEGSRLTVL.

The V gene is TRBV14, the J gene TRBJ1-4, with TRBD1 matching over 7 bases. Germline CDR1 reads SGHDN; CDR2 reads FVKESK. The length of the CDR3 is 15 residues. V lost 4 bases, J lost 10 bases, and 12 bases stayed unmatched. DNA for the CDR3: TGTGCCAGCAGCCGACAGGGACCATATGGAGGAAAACTGTTTTTT. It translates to CASSRQGPYGGKLFF.

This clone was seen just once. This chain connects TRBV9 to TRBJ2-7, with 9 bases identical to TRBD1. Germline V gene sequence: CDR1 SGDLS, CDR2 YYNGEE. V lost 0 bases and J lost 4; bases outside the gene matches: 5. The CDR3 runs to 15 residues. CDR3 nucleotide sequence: TGTGCCAGCAGCGTAGACGGGACAGGGTTATACGAGCAGTACTTC. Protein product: CASSVDGTGLYEQYF.

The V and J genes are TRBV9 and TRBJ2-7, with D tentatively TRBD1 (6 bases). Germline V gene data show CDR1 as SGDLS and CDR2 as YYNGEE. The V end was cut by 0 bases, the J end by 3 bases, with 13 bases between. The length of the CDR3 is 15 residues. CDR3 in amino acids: CASSVDPGQYYEQYF. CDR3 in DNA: TGTGCCAGCAGCGTAGACCCCGGACAGTACTACGAGCAGTACTTC.

DNA of the CDR3: TGTGCCAGCCCCAGGATTGAAGCTTTCTTT. It is translated as CASPRIEAFF. The chain uses TRBV21-1 and TRBJ1-1; the tabulated D call, TRBD1, remains unverified against the DNA. TRBV21-1 is shown as a pseudogene. This CDR3 comprises 10 residues.

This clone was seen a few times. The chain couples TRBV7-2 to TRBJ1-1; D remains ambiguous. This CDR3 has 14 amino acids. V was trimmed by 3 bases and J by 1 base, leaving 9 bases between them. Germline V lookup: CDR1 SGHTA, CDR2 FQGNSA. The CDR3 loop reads CASSLPQANTEAFF. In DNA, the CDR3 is TGTGCCAGCAGCTTGCCCCAGGCGAACACTGAAGCTTTCTTT. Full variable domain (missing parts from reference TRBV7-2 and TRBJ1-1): GAGVSQSPSNKVTEKGKDVELRCDPISGHTALYWYRQSLGQGLEFLIYFQGNSAPDKSGLPSDRFSAERTGGSVSTLTIQRTQQEDSAVYLCASSLPQANTEAFFGQGTRLTVV.

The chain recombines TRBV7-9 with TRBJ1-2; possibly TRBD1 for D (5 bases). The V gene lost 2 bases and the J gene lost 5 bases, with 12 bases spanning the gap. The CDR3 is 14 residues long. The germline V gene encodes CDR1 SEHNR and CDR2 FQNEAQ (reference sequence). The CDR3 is CASSLSGEEYGYTF. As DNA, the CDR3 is TGTGCCAGCAGCTTATCGGGGGAGGAGTATGGCTACACCTTC.

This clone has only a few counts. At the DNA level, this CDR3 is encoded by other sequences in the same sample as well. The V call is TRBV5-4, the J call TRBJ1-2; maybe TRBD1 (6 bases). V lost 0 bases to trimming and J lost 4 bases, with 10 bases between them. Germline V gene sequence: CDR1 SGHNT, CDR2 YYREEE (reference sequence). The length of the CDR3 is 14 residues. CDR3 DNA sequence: TGTGCCAGCAGCTTGGGCAGGGGTCCCTATGGCTACACCTTC. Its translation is CASSLGRGPYGYTF.

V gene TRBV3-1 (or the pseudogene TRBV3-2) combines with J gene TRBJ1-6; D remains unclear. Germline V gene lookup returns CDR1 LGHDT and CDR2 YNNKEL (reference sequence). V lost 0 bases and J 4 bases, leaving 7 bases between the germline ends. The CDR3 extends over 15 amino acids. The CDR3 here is CASSQDQAYNSPLHF. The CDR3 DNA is TGTGCCAGCAGCCAAGATCAGGCGTATAATTCACCCCTCCACTTT.

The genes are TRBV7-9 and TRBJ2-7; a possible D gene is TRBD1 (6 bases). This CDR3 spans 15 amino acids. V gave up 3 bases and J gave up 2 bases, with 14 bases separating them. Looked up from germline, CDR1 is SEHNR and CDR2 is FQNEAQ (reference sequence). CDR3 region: CASSFDRSFAYEQYF. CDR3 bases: TGTGCCAGCAGCTTCGACAGGAGTTTCGCCTACGAGCAGTACTTC.

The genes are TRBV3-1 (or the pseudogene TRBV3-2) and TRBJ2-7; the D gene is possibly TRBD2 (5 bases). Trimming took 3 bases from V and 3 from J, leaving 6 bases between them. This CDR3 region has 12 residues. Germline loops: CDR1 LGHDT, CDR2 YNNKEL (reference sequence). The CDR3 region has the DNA TGTGCCAGCAGCCATCGGGGCTACGAGCAGTACTTC. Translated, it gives CASSHRGYEQYF.

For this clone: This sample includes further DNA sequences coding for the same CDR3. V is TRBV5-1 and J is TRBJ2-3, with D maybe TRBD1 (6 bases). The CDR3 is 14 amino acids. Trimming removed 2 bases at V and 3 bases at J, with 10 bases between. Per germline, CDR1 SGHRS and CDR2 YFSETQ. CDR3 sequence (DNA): TGCGCCAGCAGCTTTTCAGGGGATACAGATACGCAGTATTTT. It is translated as CASSFSGDTDTQYF.

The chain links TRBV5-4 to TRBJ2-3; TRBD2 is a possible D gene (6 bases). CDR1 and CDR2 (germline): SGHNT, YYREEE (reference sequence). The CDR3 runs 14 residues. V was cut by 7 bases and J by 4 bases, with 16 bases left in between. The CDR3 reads CASSPDGTSDTQYF. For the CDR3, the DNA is TGTGCCAGCTCCCCGGACGGGACTTCAGATACGCAGTATTTT. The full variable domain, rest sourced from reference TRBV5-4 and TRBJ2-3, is ETGVTQSPTHLIKTRGQQVTLRCSSQSGHNTVSWYQQALGQGPQFIFQYYREEENGRGNFPPRFSGLQFPNYSSELNVNALELDDSALYLCASSPDGTSDTQYFGPGTRLTVL.

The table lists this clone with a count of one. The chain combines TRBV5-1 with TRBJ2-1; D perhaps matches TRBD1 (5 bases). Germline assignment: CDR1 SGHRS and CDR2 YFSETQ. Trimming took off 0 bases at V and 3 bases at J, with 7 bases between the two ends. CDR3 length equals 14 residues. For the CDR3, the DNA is TGCGCCAGCAGCTTGGCTCAGGGCTACAATGAGCAGTTCTTC. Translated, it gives CASSLAQGYNEQFF. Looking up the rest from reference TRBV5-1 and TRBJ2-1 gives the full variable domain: KAGVTQTPRYLIKTRGQQVTLSCSPISGHRSVSWYQQTPGQGLQFLFEYFSETQRNKGNFPGRFSGRQFSNSRSEMNVSTLELGDSALYLCASSLAQGYNEQFFGPGTRLTVL.

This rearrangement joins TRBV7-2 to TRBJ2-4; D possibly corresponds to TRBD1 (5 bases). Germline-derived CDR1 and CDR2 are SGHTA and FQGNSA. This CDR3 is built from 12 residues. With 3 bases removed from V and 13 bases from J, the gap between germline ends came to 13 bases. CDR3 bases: TGTGCCAGCAGCTTTCAGGGTTTTCAACAGTACTTC. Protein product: CASSFQGFQQYF.

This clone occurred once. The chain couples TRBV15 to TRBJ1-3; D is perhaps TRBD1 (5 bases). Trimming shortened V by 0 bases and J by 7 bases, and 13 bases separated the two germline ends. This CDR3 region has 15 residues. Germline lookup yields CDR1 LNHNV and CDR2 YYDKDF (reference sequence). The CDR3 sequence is CATSRDGGARNTIYF. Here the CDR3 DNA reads TGTGCCACCAGCAGAGATGGAGGGGCAAGGAACACCATATATTTT.

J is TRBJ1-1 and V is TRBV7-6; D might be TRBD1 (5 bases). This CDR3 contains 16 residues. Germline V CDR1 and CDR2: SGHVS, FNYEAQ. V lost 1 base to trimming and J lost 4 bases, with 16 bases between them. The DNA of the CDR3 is TGTGCCAGCAGCTTAGGGTCAAGGGGAGGAAGCACTGAAGCTTTCTTT. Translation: CASSLGSRGGSTEAFF.

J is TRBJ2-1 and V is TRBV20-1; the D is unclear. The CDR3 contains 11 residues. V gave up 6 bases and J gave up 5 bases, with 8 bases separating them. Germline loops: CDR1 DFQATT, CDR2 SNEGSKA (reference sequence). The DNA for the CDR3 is TGCAGTGCCACTGATCACAATGAGCAGTTCTTC. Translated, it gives CSATDHNEQFF.

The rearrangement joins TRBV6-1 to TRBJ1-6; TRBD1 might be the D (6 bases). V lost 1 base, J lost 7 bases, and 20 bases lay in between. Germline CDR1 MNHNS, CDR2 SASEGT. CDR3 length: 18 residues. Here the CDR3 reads CASSEGRGGLSFNSPLHF. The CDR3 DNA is TGTGCCAGCAGTGAAGGCCGGGGGGGCTTATCCTTCAATTCACCCCTCCACTTT.

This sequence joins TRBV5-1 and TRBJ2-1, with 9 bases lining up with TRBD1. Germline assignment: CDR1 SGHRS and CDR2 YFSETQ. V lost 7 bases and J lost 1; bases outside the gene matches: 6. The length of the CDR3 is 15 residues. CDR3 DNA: TGCGCCAGCGGCAGACAGGGGGGGTCCTACAATGAGCAGTTCTTC. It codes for CASGRQGGSYNEQFF.

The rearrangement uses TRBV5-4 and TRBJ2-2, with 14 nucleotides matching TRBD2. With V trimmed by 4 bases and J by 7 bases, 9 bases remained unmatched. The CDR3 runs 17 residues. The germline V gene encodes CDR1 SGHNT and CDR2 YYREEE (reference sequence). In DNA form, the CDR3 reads TGTGCCAGCAGCCAACCCGGACTAGCGGGGGGAGGCGGGGAGCTGTTTTTT. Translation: CASSQPGLAGGGGELFF.

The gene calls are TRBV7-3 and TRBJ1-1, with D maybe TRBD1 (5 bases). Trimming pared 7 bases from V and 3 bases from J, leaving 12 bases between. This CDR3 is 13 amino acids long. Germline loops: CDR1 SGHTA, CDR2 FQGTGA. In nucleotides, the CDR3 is TGTGCCAGCACTCGGGGGGTAGACACTGAAGCTTTCTTT. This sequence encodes CASTRGVDTEAFF.

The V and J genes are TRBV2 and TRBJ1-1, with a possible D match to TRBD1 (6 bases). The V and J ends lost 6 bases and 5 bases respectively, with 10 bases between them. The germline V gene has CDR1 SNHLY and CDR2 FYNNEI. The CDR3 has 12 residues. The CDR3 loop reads CASRFQGTEAFF. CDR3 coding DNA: TGTGCCAGCAGGTTCCAGGGGACTGAAGCTTTCTTT.

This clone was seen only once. Here the CDR3 reads CVGVPMNTEAFF. CDR3 sequence (DNA): TGCGTCGGGGTCCCAATGAACACTGAAGCTTTCTTT. This rearrangement joins TRBV23-1 to TRBJ1-1; D unclear. TRBV23-1 qualifies as an ORF whose function is uncertain. The CDR3 runs 12 residues.